These 22 T cell receptor beta chains came from one sample sequenced in a study of technical replicates of blood from several donors. Using immunoSEQ multiplex PCR, the repertoire was profiled, and TCRdb retains in-frame clones only, with some absent. Of about 59,000 clones listed, roughly 93% were seen once; the top ten hold approximately 3.9%. Sequenced material: PBMCs. The receptors stem from a human donor in good health. Some clones in this sample may be carry-over from other donors' samples.

The V gene is TRBV11-2, the J gene TRBJ2-7; 7 nucleotides match TRBD1. The CDR3 is 16 residues long. Germline CDR1 is SGHAT and CDR2 is FQNNGV. With V trimmed by 4 bases and J by 2 bases, 11 bases remained unmatched. The CDR3 region is CASSSLYGQGAYEQYF. The CDR3 DNA follows: TGTGCCAGCAGCTCACTTTACGGGCAGGGGGCCTACGAGCAGTACTTC.

The rearrangement uses TRBV7-2 and TRBJ2-1; the match to TRBD2 covers 9 bases. V trimming: 1 base; J trimming: 2 bases; junction bases outside the gene matches: 9. Germline assignment: CDR1 SGHTA and CDR2 FQGNSA. The CDR3 contains 18 residues. The CDR3 loop reads CASSLGVRASGAYNEQFF. The DNA of the CDR3 is TGTGCCAGCAGCTTAGGGGTGAGGGCTAGCGGGGCCTACAATGAGCAGTTCTTC.

The sample holds one count of this clone. This chain connects TRBV28 to TRBJ1-2; D not certain. Trimming removed 8 bases at V and 6 bases at J, with 10 bases between. CDR1 is MDHEN and CDR2 is SYDVKM in the germline V gene. This CDR3 has 11 residues. The CDR3 sequence: CASAAINGYTF. The CDR3 nucleotides read TGTGCCAGCGCCGCTATCAATGGCTACACCTTC.

V usage is TRBV7-2 and J usage is TRBJ2-2, with D maybe TRBD2 (5 bases). CDR1 SGHTA and CDR2 FQGNSA come from the germline V gene. This CDR3 spans 18 amino acids. Trimming stripped 4 bases from V and 4 bases from J, with 22 bases between. CDR3 sequence: CASSSTYRGPRSTGELFF. DNA of the CDR3: TGTGCCAGCAGCTCTACTTACCGGGGTCCAAGGAGCACCGGGGAGCTGTTTTTT.

The rearrangement joins TRBV4-2 to TRBJ2-5, with 8 bases fitting TRBD2. This CDR3 has 15 residues. CDR1 is LGHNA and CDR2 is YNFKEQ in the germline V gene. V shed 0 bases and J 5 bases; nucleotides not matched to a gene: 5. The CDR3 nucleotides are TGTGCCAGCAGCCAAGATCGGGGGGGCCTCGAGACCCAGTACTTC. This encodes CASSQDRGGLETQYF.

The chain couples TRBV5-1 to TRBJ2-7; TRBD1 matches 11 bases. The germline CDR1 and CDR2 sequences are SGHRS and YFSETQ. V was clipped by 4 bases and J by 12 bases; unmatched bases: 6. There are 12 residues in the CDR3. The CDR3 sequence is CASSSGQGAAYF. CDR3 nucleotides: TGCGCCAGCAGCAGCGGACAGGGGGCGGCGTACTTC.

The CDR3 sequence: CASSPGGFSTDTQYF. Written as DNA, the CDR3 is TGCGCCAGCAGCCCGGGAGGTTTTAGTACAGATACGCAGTATTTT. The chain links TRBV5-1 to TRBJ2-3; 7 nucleotides align to TRBD2. CDR3 size: 15 residues. Germline V gene data show CDR1 as SGHRS and CDR2 as YFSETQ. Losses at the gene ends were 4 bases for V and 3 bases for J; bases not matched to a gene: 8.

The DNA of the CDR3 is TGTGCCAGCAGCTTAGGACTAGGGGGGGGATATCCGAACACCGGGGAGCTGTTTTTT. Translating gives CASSLGLGGGYPNTGELFF. The chain joins TRBV11-2 to TRBJ2-2, with a tentative D call TRBD2 (7 bases). CDR1 SGHAT and CDR2 FQNNGV come from the germline V gene. This CDR3 region has 19 residues. V lost 1 base to trimming and J lost 0 bases, with 18 bases between them.

The chain employs TRBV4-2 and TRBJ1-3, with a weak D call TRBD1 (6 bases). This CDR3 has 16 amino acids. Germline CDR1 reads LGHNA; CDR2 reads YNFKEQ. Trimming pared 0 bases from V and 3 bases from J, leaving 12 bases between. This chain's CDR3 is CASSQDRARGGNTIYF. The CDR3 nucleotides are TGTGCCAGCAGCCAAGATCGGGCCAGGGGTGGAAACACCATATATTTT.

The CDR3 is CAWRNRQNTGELFF. The CDR3 DNA sequence: TGTGCCTGGAGAAACAGGCAGAACACCGGGGAGCTGTTTTTT. J is TRBJ2-2 and V is TRBV30; a weak D match, TRBD1 (5 bases). The CDR3 contains 14 residues. V shed 3 bases and J shed 1 base, with 9 bases lying between them. Looked up from germline, CDR1 is GTSNPN and CDR2 is SVGIG (reference sequence).

This clone was counted a single time. The chain is built from TRBV10-3 and TRBJ2-2, with 10 bases identical to TRBD2. CDR1 ENHRY and CDR2 SYGVKD come from the germline V gene. The CDR3 spans 16 residues. The J segment lost 1 base and the V segment lost 2 bases, leaving 1 base of the junction unmatched. As DNA, the CDR3 is TGTGCCATCAGTGAGGCTAGCGGGGGGAACACCGGGGAGCTGTTTTTT. It translates to CAISEASGGNTGELFF.

This clone has just a few counts. The V call is TRBV5-1, the J call TRBJ1-4; D not resolved. V was shortened by 3 bases and J by 0 bases, with 6 bases between the two germline ends. CDR3 length equals 14 residues. Germline CDR1 reads SGHRS; CDR2 reads YFSETQ. CDR3 DNA sequence: TGCGCCAGCAGCTCCACAACAACTAATGAAAAACTGTTTTTT. Its protein is CASSSTTTNEKLFF.

This chain connects TRBV30 to TRBJ2-5, with D perhaps TRBD1 (5 bases). Germline-derived CDR1 and CDR2 are GTSNPN and SVGIG (reference sequence). The CDR3 sequence is 13 residues long. V dropped 2 bases and J dropped 5 bases, with 12 bases sitting between them. CDR3 nucleotides: TGTGCCTGGAGTACAGGCCTGGGGGAGACCCAGTACTTC. Translated: CAWSTGLGETQYF.

The rearrangement uses TRBV18 and TRBJ2-7; D possibly corresponds to TRBD1 (6 bases). Germline CDR1 KGHSH, CDR2 LQKENI. V was clipped by 6 bases and J by 3 bases, with 18 bases between them. The CDR3 extends over 15 amino acids. The CDR3 protein is CASSQPARGGYEQYF. CDR3 nucleotides: TGTGCCAGCTCCCAACCGGCACGAGGGGGCTACGAGCAGTACTTC.

The chain employs TRBV27 and TRBJ1-2, with 8 bases lining up with TRBD1. The CDR3 has 14 amino acids. CDR1 is MNHEY and CDR2 is SMNVEV in the germline V gene (reference sequence). V lost 6 bases, J lost 5 bases, and 8 bases stayed unmatched. The DNA for the CDR3 is TGTGCCAGCAGAGGACAGGGAAATCGGTATGGCTACACCTTC. It translates to CASRGQGNRYGYTF.

CDR3 residues: CASSVEESSYEQYF. The CDR3 region has the DNA TGTGCCAGCAGCGTAGAGGAGAGCTCCTACGAGCAGTACTTC. The chain recombines TRBV9 with TRBJ2-7; D ambiguous. The ends were cut back, 0 bases at V and 0 bases at J, with 7 bases in the middle. This CDR3 region has 14 residues. CDR1 and CDR2 (germline): SGDLS, YYNGEE.

The chain carries TRBV27 and TRBJ2-7; D not certain. Germline CDR1 MNHEY, CDR2 SMNVEV (reference sequence). V was clipped by 5 bases and J by 2 bases, with 10 bases between them. The CDR3 has 13 residues. The CDR3 is CASSHGQAYEQYF. CDR3 in DNA: TGTGCCAGCAGTCATGGGCAGGCCTACGAGCAGTACTTC.

The chain couples TRBV6-5 to TRBJ1-6; TRBD1 might be the D (6 bases). The V end lost 6 bases, the J end lost 8 bases, and 8 bases lay between the germline ends. The CDR3 covers 12 residues. Germline V lookup: CDR1 MNHEY, CDR2 SVGAGI. The chain's CDR3 is CASSRGDSPLHF. CDR3 nucleotide sequence: TGTGCCAGCAGCAGGGGAGATTCACCCCTCCACTTT.

As for this clone: Different DNA sequences within this sample yield the same CDR3. J is TRBJ1-4 and V is TRBV18; D remains ambiguous. Trimming pared 3 bases from V and 0 bases from J, leaving 5 bases between. Germline CDR1 KGHSH, CDR2 LQKENI. CDR3 length equals 14 residues. CDR3 in amino acids: CASSPTATNEKLFF. The CDR3 DNA reads TGTGCCAGCTCACCTACTGCAACTAATGAAAAACTGTTTTTT.

The V call is TRBV7-9, the J call TRBJ2-5, with a tentative D call TRBD1 (6 bases). V gave up 5 bases and J gave up 5 bases, with 21 bases separating them. The CDR3 has 16 amino acids. CDR1 SEHNR and CDR2 FQNEAQ come from the germline V gene (reference sequence). The chain's CDR3 is CASSRVGWGREETQYF. For the CDR3, the DNA is TGTGCCAGCAGCCGGGTTGGTTGGGGGCGTGAGGAGACCCAGTACTTC.

This rearrangement joins TRBV19 to TRBJ1-1; 8 bases line up with TRBD1. The CDR3 spans 17 residues. Germline V CDR1 and CDR2: LNHDA, SQIVND (reference sequence). With 7 bases clipped from V and 0 bases from J, the junction kept 13 bases outside the gene matches. The CDR3 DNA is TGTGCCAGTATGGAGCGGCAGGGGGCTTCCATGAACACTGAAGCTTTCTTT. Protein product: CASMERQGASMNTEAFF.

This sequence joins TRBV2 and TRBJ2-7; 7 nucleotides line up with TRBD1. Germline V gives CDR1 SNHLY, CDR2 FYNNEI. The CDR3 is made up of 14 amino acids. The V segment lost 9 bases and the J segment 0 bases; nucleotides outside the gene matches: 8. DNA for the CDR3: TGTGCCAGTATTACTAGGGGGCCCTCCTACGAGCAGTACTTC. It specifies CASITRGPSYEQYF.